These 26 T cell receptor beta chains share one sample of origin, sequenced in a study of OX40 agonist ivuxolimab in advanced cancers. The method was immunoSEQ multiplex PCR; TCRdb's version includes in-frame clones alone and lacks a portion of them. This repertoire shows roughly 45,000 clones, around 90% found once; its top ten account for 6.5% to 7.5%. The starting material was CD4+ or CD8+ T cells sorted from blood, obtained in a trial of the OX40 agonist ivuxolimab. The receptors stem from an adult with an advanced solid tumor such as melanoma, head and neck, liver or kidney cancer.

The chain joins TRBV27 to TRBJ1-2; D gene uncertain. Germline values: CDR1 MNHEY, CDR2 SMNVEV (reference sequence). V was clipped by 7 bases and J by 3 bases, with 21 bases between them. The CDR3 is 16 residues long. In DNA form, the CDR3 reads TGTGCCAGCAAACTAGAACCCACGAGGTACGACTATGGCTACACCTTC. Its protein product is CASKLEPTRYDYGYTF.

The rearrangement links TRBV28 to TRBJ2-7; D possibly matches TRBD1 or TRBD2 (5 bases each). The germline CDR1 and CDR2 sequences are MDHEN and SYDVKM. Between the trimmed V and J ends, which lost 1 base and 7 bases, there was a span of 11 bases. CDR3 size: 13 residues. The CDR3 here is CASSLSGTGEQYV. The DNA of the CDR3 is TGTGCCAGCAGTTTATCAGGGACCGGGGAGCAGTACGTC.

The CDR3 region is CASSLLGENTGELFF. The DNA of the CDR3 is TGTGCCAGCAGTTTACTAGGAGAAAACACCGGGGAGCTGTTTTTT. The rearrangement links TRBV27 to TRBJ2-2; D gene uncertain. The CDR3 runs 15 residues. From germline, CDR1 is MNHEY and CDR2 SMNVEV (reference sequence). Trimming shortened V by 2 bases and J by 2 bases, and 9 bases separated the two germline ends.

The chain recombines TRBV11-3 with TRBJ1-1; no reliable D call. CDR1 SGHNT and CDR2 YENEEA come from the germline V gene. This CDR3 is 13 amino acids long. The ends were cut back, 6 bases at V and 0 bases at J, with 8 bases in the middle. In DNA form, the CDR3 reads TGTGCCAGCAGTTCTACCCTGAACACTGAAGCTTTCTTT. Its translation: CASSSTLNTEAFF. Combining the CDR3 with reference TRBV11-3 and TRBJ1-1 gives the whole variable domain EAGVVQSPRYKIIEKKQPVAFWCNPISGHNTLYWYLQNLGQGPELLIRYENEEAVDDSQLPKDRFSAERLKGVDSTLKIQPAELGDSAVYLCASSSTLNTEAFFGQGTRLTVV.

The chain has TRBV27 and TRBJ2-2, with 7 nucleotides matching TRBD1. The CDR3 loop spans 15 amino acids. V shed 8 bases and J 3 bases; nucleotides not matched to a gene: 9. Germline lookup yields CDR1 MNHEY and CDR2 SMNVEV (reference sequence). CDR3 in amino acids: CASQDRERYTGELFF. CDR3 coding DNA: TGTGCCAGCCAAGACAGGGAGCGTTACACCGGGGAGCTGTTTTTT.

This chain joins TRBV11-2 and TRBJ2-2; tentatively, D is TRBD1 or TRBD2 (6 bases each). V was pared by 0 bases and J by 6 bases, with 14 bases between. The germline CDR1 and CDR2 sequences are SGHAT and FQNNGV. This CDR3 contains 16 residues. The CDR3 is CASSLDFRGLPGELFF. In DNA form, the CDR3 reads TGTGCCAGCAGCTTAGATTTTCGGGGGCTTCCCGGGGAGCTGTTTTTT.

The gene calls are TRBV30 and TRBJ2-2; a weak D match, TRBD2 (6 bases). Trimming stripped 0 bases from V and 4 bases from J, with 6 bases between. In germline, CDR1 is GTSNPN, CDR2 SVGIG (reference sequence). There are 13 residues in the CDR3. CDR3 nucleotides: TGTGCCTGGAGTGTCGGGGGCACCGGGGAGCTGTTTTTT. Protein sequence: CAWSVGGTGELFF. The variable domain in full, completed from reference TRBV30 and TRBJ2-2, reads SQTIHQWPATLVQPVGSPLSLECTVEGTSNPNLYWYRQAAGRGLQLLFYSVGIGQISSEVPQNLSASRPQDRQFILSSKKLLLSDSGFYLCAWSVGGTGELFFGEGSRLTVL.

The chain uses TRBV27 and TRBJ2-3; a weak D match, TRBD1 (6 bases). The CDR3 is made up of 15 amino acids. Germline values: CDR1 MNHEY, CDR2 SMNVEV (reference sequence). V was pared by 3 bases and J by 6 bases, with 16 bases between. CDR3 in amino acids: CASSFTPGAGDTQYF. The CDR3 coding sequence is TGTGCCAGCAGTTTTACTCCAGGGGCTGGGGATACGCAGTATTTT.

The rearrangement joins TRBV11-2 to TRBJ2-7; D uncertain. V was shortened by 2 bases and J by 3 bases, with 11 bases between the two germline ends. Germline CDR1 and CDR2: SGHAT and FQNNGV. The CDR3 is made up of 14 amino acids. The chain's CDR3 is CASSLSETNYEQYV. The CDR3 bases are TGTGCCAGCAGCTTAAGCGAGACAAACTACGAGCAGTACGTC.

This chain joins TRBV2 and TRBJ1-5, with 7 bases matching TRBD1. Per the germline V gene, CDR1 is SNHLY and CDR2 is FYNNEI. V lost 3 bases and J lost 5; bases outside the gene matches: 7. The CDR3 length is 15 residues. CDR3: CASSEEGALHQPQHF. Here the CDR3 DNA reads TGTGCCAGCAGTGAGGAGGGGGCTCTCCATCAGCCCCAGCATTTT. Full variable domain (remainder filled in from reference TRBV2 and TRBJ1-5): EPEVTQTPSHQVTQMGQEVILRCVPISNHLYFYWYRQILGQKVEFLVSFYNNEISEKSEIFDDQFSVERPDGSNFTLKIRSTKLEDSAMYFCASSEEGALHQPQHFGDGTRLSIL.

This sequence joins TRBV9 and TRBJ1-1, with D perhaps matching TRBD1 (6 bases). CDR1 and CDR2 from the germline V gene are SGDLS and YYNGEE. The CDR3 is 14 residues long. Trimming left V 3 bases short and J 1 base short, with 10 bases between. CDR3 sequence: CASSGGQENTEAFF. CDR3 in DNA: TGTGCCAGCAGCGGGGGACAAGAGAACACTGAAGCTTTCTTT.

This chain connects TRBV30 to TRBJ1-4; 9 bases agree with TRBD1. J was trimmed by 5 bases and V by 5 bases; bases with no gene match: 3. The CDR3 spans 13 residues. Germline V gives CDR1 GTSNPN, CDR2 SVGIG (reference sequence). The CDR3 DNA follows: TGTGCCTGGGGGACAGGGAAGAATGAAAAACTGTTTTTT. Protein: CAWGTGKNEKLFF.

The rearrangement joins TRBV30 to TRBJ1-2; D is possibly TRBD1 (6 bases). Germline lookup yields CDR1 GTSNPN and CDR2 SVGIG (reference sequence). The CDR3 consists of 13 residues. Trimming removed 0 bases at V and 8 bases at J, with 13 bases between. The CDR3 is CAWSVTTGGGYTF. In nucleotides, the CDR3 is TGTGCCTGGAGTGTAACGACAGGTGGAGGCTACACCTTC.

The rearrangement joins TRBV6-1 to TRBJ1-1; D is uncertain. CDR1 and CDR2 (germline): MNHNS, SASEGT. The V gene lost 8 bases and the J gene lost 5 bases, with 6 bases spanning the gap. This CDR3 is built from 10 residues. The CDR3 here is CASRVTEAFF. CDR3 DNA: TGTGCCAGCCGGGTTACTGAAGCTTTCTTT.

The genes are TRBV15 and TRBJ2-1; D possibly corresponds to TRBD1 (6 bases). The CDR3 is 15 residues long. V was shortened by 2 bases and J by 2 bases, with 10 bases between the two germline ends. CDR1 and CDR2 from the germline V gene are LNHNV and YYDKDF (reference sequence). CDR3 sequence: CATSRSGTPYNEQFF. CDR3 DNA sequence: TGTGCCACCAGCAGATCCGGGACACCCTACAATGAGCAGTTCTTC.

This sequence joins TRBV11-3 and TRBJ2-1, with 9 bases identical to TRBD2. CDR1 is SGHNT and CDR2 is YENEEA in the germline V gene. The CDR3 is made up of 15 amino acids. After removal of 1 base from V and 6 bases from J, the junction contained 4 bases not matched to a gene. The CDR3 nucleotides read TGTGCCAGCAGCTTAGCAGCGGGGGGCTTCAATGAGCAGTTCTTC. Protein: CASSLAAGGFNEQFF. Complete variable domain (other parts from reference TRBV11-3 and TRBJ2-1): EAGVVQSPRYKIIEKKQPVAFWCNPISGHNTLYWYLQNLGQGPELLIRYENEEAVDDSQLPKDRFSAERLKGVDSTLKIQPAELGDSAVYLCASSLAAGGFNEQFFGPGTRLTVL.

This clone was detected only once. The CDR3 is CATRSVGANVLTF. The DNA for the CDR3 is TGTGCAACCCGCTCGGTGGGGGCCAACGTCCTGACTTTC. This chain uses TRBV5-4 with TRBJ2-6; no reliable D call. The CDR3 extends over 13 amino acids. The germline CDR1 and CDR2 sequences are SGHNT and YYREEE (reference sequence). Together with reference TRBV5-4 and TRBJ2-6, the CDR3 gives the full variable domain: ETGVTQSPTHLIKTRGQQVTLRCSSQSGHNTVSWYQQALGQGPQFIFQYYREEENGRGNFPPRFSGLQFPNYSSELNVNALELDDSALYLCATRSVGANVLTFGAGSRLTVL.

The rearrangement links TRBV30 to TRBJ2-6; tentatively, D is TRBD1 or TRBD2 (6 bases each). V was trimmed by 5 bases and J by 5 bases, leaving 13 bases between them. Germline assignment: CDR1 GTSNPN and CDR2 SVGIG (reference sequence). The CDR3 sequence is 14 residues long. The DNA of the CDR3 is TGTGCCTGGGTAGGGGGGCCGTGGGCCAACGTCCTGACTTTC. It codes for CAWVGGPWANVLTF.

V usage is TRBV6-8 and J usage is TRBJ1-5, with TRBD1 matching over 12 bases. The J segment lost 2 bases and the V segment lost 6 bases, leaving 11 bases of the junction unmatched. CDR1 MNHGY and CDR2 SAAAGT come from the germline V gene. The CDR3 length is 18 residues. The CDR3 nucleotides are TGTGCCAGCAGGCCCGGGACAGGGGGCGTCGGAGGCAATCAGCCCCAGCATTTT. Residues: CASRPGTGGVGGNQPQHF.

This clone has a single count. V gene TRBV19 combines with J gene TRBJ2-3, with 9 bases lining up with TRBD1. Germline trimming cut 10 bases from V and 4 bases from J; bases unmatched to any gene: 9. Germline CDR1 is LNHDA and CDR2 is SQIVND (reference sequence). CDR3 size: 14 residues. CDR3 coding DNA: TGTGCCACTCGGGACAGGGTAAGCCCAGATACGCAGTATTTT. This gives the protein CATRDRVSPDTQYF.

This chain uses TRBV6-5 with TRBJ1-1; D remains unclear. The germline V gene has CDR1 MNHEY and CDR2 SVGAGI. This CDR3 has 13 amino acids. Trimming removed 4 bases from V and 4 bases from J, with 10 bases in between. CDR3 nucleotides: TGTGCCAGCAGTTTAGGGTCGAGCACTGAAGCTTTCTTT. It translates to CASSLGSSTEAFF.

The sample holds a few counts of this clone. V usage is TRBV2 and J usage is TRBJ2-5; D uncertain. Trimming stripped 3 bases from V and 0 bases from J, with 11 bases between. The CDR3 length is 15 residues. CDR1 and CDR2 (germline): SNHLY, FYNNEI. In DNA, the CDR3 is TGTGCCAGCAGTGACGAGAACTTTAACCAAGAGACCCAGTACTTC. This codes for CASSDENFNQETQYF.

Sample share makes this clone medium-sized. This chain links TRBV19 with TRBJ2-1; D is ambiguous. V was trimmed by 4 bases and J by 2 bases, leaving 6 bases between them. Per the germline V gene, CDR1 is LNHDA and CDR2 is SQIVND (reference sequence). The CDR3 loop spans 13 amino acids. The CDR3 bases are TGTGCCAGTAGTAAGACTCCCTACAATGAGCAGTTCTTC. Protein: CASSKTPYNEQFF. The full variable domain, completed using reference TRBV19 and TRBJ2-1, is DGGITQSPKYLFRKEGQNVTLSCEQNLNHDAMYWYRQDPGQGLRLIYYSQIVNDFQKGDIAEGYSVSREKKESFPLTVTSAQKNPTAFYLCASSKTPYNEQFFGPGTRLTVL.

This rearrangement joins TRBV5-1 to TRBJ2-3; tentatively, D is TRBD2 (7 bases). Germline CDR1 and CDR2: SGHRS and YFSETQ. The V gene lost 2 bases and the J gene lost 5 bases, with 15 bases spanning the gap. The CDR3 sequence is 15 residues long. CDR3: CASSFGGGAVDTQYF. In DNA form, the CDR3 reads TGCGCCAGCAGCTTTGGAGGGGGGGCTGTAGATACGCAGTATTTT.

The genes are TRBV6-5 and TRBJ2-1, with a tentative D call TRBD1 (5 bases). The length of the CDR3 is 15 residues. Looked up from germline, CDR1 is MNHEY and CDR2 is SVGAGI. Trimming stripped 5 bases from V and 4 bases from J, with 15 bases between. CDR3 nucleotides: TGTGCCAGCAGTATGGAGTTAGGGGCGTACAATGAGCAGTTCTTC. Translation: CASSMELGAYNEQFF.

This clone was seen only once. This chain joins TRBV6-5 and TRBJ2-3, with D hard to call. Trimming took 0 bases from V and 1 from J, leaving 8 bases between them. Germline loops: CDR1 MNHEY, CDR2 SVGAGI. The CDR3 has 15 amino acids. The DNA for the CDR3 is TGTGCCAGCAGTTACTCCGCAGGTCGCACAGATACGCAGTATTTT. Amino acids: CASSYSAGRTDTQYF.